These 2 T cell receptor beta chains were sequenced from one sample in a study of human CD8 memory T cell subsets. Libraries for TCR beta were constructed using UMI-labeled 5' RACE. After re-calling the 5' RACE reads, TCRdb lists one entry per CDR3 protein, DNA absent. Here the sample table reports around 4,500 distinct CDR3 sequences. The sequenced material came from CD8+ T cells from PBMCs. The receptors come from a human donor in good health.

The CDR3 spells CASTTRLAEGEQFF. The chain uses TRBV25-1 and TRBJ2-1; checking the TCRdb D call of TRBD2 is not possible without DNA. Germline V gene data show CDR1 as MGHDK and CDR2 as SYGVNS. This CDR3 region has 14 residues.

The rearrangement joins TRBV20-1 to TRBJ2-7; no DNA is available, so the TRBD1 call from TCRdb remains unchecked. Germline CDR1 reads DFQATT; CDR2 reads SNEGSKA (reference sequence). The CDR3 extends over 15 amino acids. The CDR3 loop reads CSARAGTGTPYEQYF.